One and the same sample provided the 2 T cell receptor beta chains below, sequenced in a study of cytomegalovirus exposure and HLA in healthy donors. PCR was performed using 60 Vbeta and 13 Jbeta primers. Sequenced by immunoSEQ multiplex PCR; TCRdb stores in-frame clones only, minus some. The top ten hold 6.2% of the sample, which has fewer than 130,000 clones, more than 65% seen once. Source material: PBMCs. Source of these receptors: a man in his thirties or forties in good health and CMV-seropositive.

The chain employs TRBV9 and TRBJ2-1; 8 bases agree with TRBD2. V was pared by 3 bases and J by 2 bases, with 7 bases of the junction left unmatched. Germline V gene sequence: CDR1 SGDLS, CDR2 YYNGEE. The CDR3 has 16 amino acids. The CDR3 protein is CASSDNPGLAYNEQFF. The CDR3 coding sequence is TGTGCCAGCAGCGACAATCCGGGACTAGCCTACAATGAGCAGTTCTTC.

This rearrangement joins TRBV30 to TRBJ2-5, with D perhaps matching TRBD1 (6 bases). Germline CDR1 is GTSNPN and CDR2 is SVGIG (reference sequence). The CDR3 has 13 amino acids. V lost 3 bases and J 0 bases, leaving 8 bases between the germline ends. In DNA, the CDR3 is TGTGCCTGGAGGTGGGACAACCAAGAGACCCAGTACTTC. Protein: CAWRWDNQETQYF.